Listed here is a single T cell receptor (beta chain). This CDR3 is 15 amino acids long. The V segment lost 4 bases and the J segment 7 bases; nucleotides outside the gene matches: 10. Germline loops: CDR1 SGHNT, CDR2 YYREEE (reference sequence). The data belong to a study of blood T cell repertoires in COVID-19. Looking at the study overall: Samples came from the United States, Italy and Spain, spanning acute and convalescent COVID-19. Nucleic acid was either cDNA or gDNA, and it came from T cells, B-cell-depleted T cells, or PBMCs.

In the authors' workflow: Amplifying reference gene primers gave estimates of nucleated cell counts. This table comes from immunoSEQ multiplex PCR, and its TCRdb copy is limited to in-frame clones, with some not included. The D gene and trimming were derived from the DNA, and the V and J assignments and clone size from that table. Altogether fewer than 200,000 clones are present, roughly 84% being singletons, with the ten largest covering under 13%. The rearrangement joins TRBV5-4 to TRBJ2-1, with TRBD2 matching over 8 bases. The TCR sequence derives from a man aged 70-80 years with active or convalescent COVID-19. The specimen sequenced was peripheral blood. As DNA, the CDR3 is TGTGCCAGCAGCATCCGGGAGGGCTTTGGGAATGAGCAGTTCTTC. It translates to CASSIREGFGNEQFF.